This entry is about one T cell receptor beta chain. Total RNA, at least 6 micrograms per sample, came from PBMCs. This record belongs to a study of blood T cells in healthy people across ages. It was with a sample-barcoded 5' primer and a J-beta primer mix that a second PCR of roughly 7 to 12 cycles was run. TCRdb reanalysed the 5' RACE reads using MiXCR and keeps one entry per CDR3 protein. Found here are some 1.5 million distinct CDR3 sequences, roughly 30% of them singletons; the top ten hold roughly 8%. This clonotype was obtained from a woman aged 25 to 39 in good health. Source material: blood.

Written as DNA, the CDR3 is TGTGCCAGCAGCTCCAATTTAGCCTACACCTTC. Its protein is CASSSNLAYTF. The chain joins TRBV11-2 to TRBJ1-2, with D hard to call. Per germline, CDR1 SGHAT and CDR2 FQNNGV. V was cut by 4 bases and J by 10 bases, with 10 bases left in between. This CDR3 is 11 amino acids long.